These T cell receptor beta chains were read from a single sample in a study of CD8 T cells in ankylosing spondylitis. TCRdb recomputed calls from the 5' RACE reads with MiXCR, one row per CDR3 protein. This sample has roughly 150,000 distinct CDR3 sequences, with under 35% found just once. The material sequenced was synovial fluid, either unsorted or a sorted T cell fraction (not recorded which). These receptors came from a male donor with ankylosing spondylitis. The CDR3 runs from the conserved cysteine through the conserved F or W. A D gene is named only where the DNA matches it firmly. The listing skips clone size in some rows; elsewhere it reads once, few, many or a size class.

TRBV30	TRBJ1-2	NA	NA	TGTGCCTGGAGTGTAACCGGGGGTGGCTATGGCTACACCTTC	CAWSVTGGGYGYTF
TRBV7-7	TRBJ2-5	few	TRBD2	TGTGCTAGCAGCCAGACCGGGACTAGCGGGAGAGAGACCCAGTACTTC	CASSQTGTSGRETQYF
TRBV2	TRBJ1-2	NA	TRBD1	TGTGCCAGCAGTGAAGTCTTCGGACAGGCGTATGGCTACACCTTC	CASSEVFGQAYGYTF
TRBV6-5	TRBJ2-2	NA	TRBD2	TGTGCCAGCAGTTTTAGCGGGGGGGCCACCGGGGAGCTGTTTTTT	CASSFSGGATGELFF
TRBV7-3	TRBJ1-1	NA	NA	TGTGCCAGCAGCTTAAATGTTGGGGGCATCACTGAAGCTTTCTTT	CASSLNVGGITEAFF
TRBV9	TRBJ2-7	NA	NA	TGTGCCAGCAGCGTAGGAATAGGTCTACACGAGCAGTACTTC	CASSVGIGLHEQYF
TRBV4-1	TRBJ2-1	few	NA	TGCGCCAGCAGCCAAGGGCCAACCTACAATGAGCAGTTCTTC	CASSQGPTYNEQFF
TRBV7-2	TRBJ2-3	NA	NA	TGTGCCAGCAGCTTGTACAAGAACACAGATACGCAGTATTTT	CASSLYKNTDTQYF
TRBV7-9	TRBJ1-4	NA	NA	TGTGCCAGCAGCAGGGGTCTCGGGGAAAAACTGTTTTTT	CASSRGLGEKLFF
TRBV12-3/TRBV12-4	TRBJ1-2	NA	NA	TGTGCCAGCAGTCGGGACGGTGGAGGCTATGGCTACACCTTC	CASSRDGGGYGYTF
TRBV27	TRBJ2-5	NA	NA	TGTGCCAGCTCTCGCCCCCCCTCCTACCCTCCAAGAGACCCAGCGACCCAGTACTTC	CASSRPPSYPPRDPATQYF
TRBV3-1	TRBJ2-3	NA	TRBD2	TGTGCCAGCAGCCTTGGGACTAAGAGCACAGATACGCAGTATTTT	CASSLGTKSTDTQYF
TRBV20-1	TRBJ2-7	few	NA	TGCAGTGCTAGAGATAGAGGGCGCTACGAGCAGTACTTC	CSARDRGRYEQYF
TRBV5-1	TRBJ1-5	many	NA	TGCGCCAGCAGCTTGGGAGTCCGCAGCAATCAGCCCCAGCATTTT	CASSLGVRSNQPQHF
TRBV20-1	TRBJ2-1	NA	NA	TGCAGTGCTACGGATCACAGCAATGAGCAGTTCTTC	CSATDHSNEQFF
TRBV12-2	TRBJ1-6	many	NA	TGTGCAAGTCGCTATCTCAGGGTATTCAATTCACCCCTCCACTTT	CASRYLRVFNSPLHF
TRBV7-7	TRBJ2-1	NA	TRBD2	TGTGCTAGCAGCCAGCGGGGGGGTGTCGAGCAGTTCTTC	CASSQRGGVEQFF
TRBV6-4	TRBJ2-3	NA	NA	TGTGCCAGCAGTGACTCCCAGGCAGATACGCAGTATTTT	CASSDSQADTQYF
TRBV5-8	TRBJ2-5	few	NA	TGTGCCAGCAGCTTGGGGGATACGCCCGAAGAGACCCAGTACTTC	CASSLGDTPEETQYF
TRBV9	TRBJ2-2	NA	TRBD2	TGTGCCAGCAGCGAGCGGGGACGGAACACCGGGGAGCTGTTTTTT	CASSERGRNTGELFF
TRBV6-2/TRBV6-3	TRBJ1-5	NA	NA	TGTGCCAGCAGTTACCACCGTACGGGGGGCAGGGAGCCCCAGCATTTT	CASSYHRTGGREPQHF
TRBV5-1	TRBJ1-1	NA	TRBD1	TGCGCCAGCAGCTTGGCCGCGACAAGGGGGCACACTGAAGCTTTCTTT	CASSLAATRGHTEAFF